The present TCR beta chain was sequenced within a study of blood T cell repertoires in COVID-19. Study context: From T cells, B-cell-depleted T cells, or PBMCs came the material, which was cDNA or gDNA.

Per the original methods: Scientists estimated how many nucleated cells there were by amplifying reference gene primers. Assay: immunoSEQ multiplex PCR; the TCRdb copy retains only in-frame clones and omits some. D and trimming come from the DNA, and the V and J calls and clone size come from that table. The sample has approximately 360,000 clones, roughly 90% seen once. This clone was seen ten or more times. Participants, about 18 to 90 years old, spanned more than 20 US areas. Participant-reported clinical history was the basis for cohort assignment. The CDR3 has 14 residues. Trimming shortened V by 4 bases and J by 4 bases, and 12 bases separated the two germline ends. Germline V lookup: CDR1 SGHTS, CDR2 YDEGEE.

The sample taken for sequencing was PBMCs or T cells enriched from blood (not recorded which). The chain joins TRBV5-8 to TRBJ2-1, with D perhaps matching TRBD2 (7 bases). This receptor was obtained from a woman in her thirties with acute COVID-19. Here the CDR3 reads CASSNGGLYNEQFF. CDR3 coding DNA: TGTGCCAGCAGCAACGGGGGGCTTTACAATGAGCAGTTCTTC.